Shown below are 10 T cell receptor beta chains from a single sample sequenced in a study of CXCR3-negative and CXCR3-positive naive CD8 T cells. UMI-labeled TRB cDNA libraries were prepared by 5' RACE. Reprocessing the 5' RACE reads, TCRdb reports a single entry for every CDR3 protein and omits DNA. The sample table sets out roughly 48,000 distinct CDR3 sequences. Sequenced input: memory CD8+ T cells from blood. The receptors come from a human donor in good health. Some clones in this sample may be carry-over from other donors' samples.

The rearrangement links TRBV4-1 to TRBJ1-2; no DNA is available, so the TRBD1 call from TCRdb remains unchecked. The CDR3 totals 15 residues. Germline CDR1 and CDR2: MGHRA and YSYEKL. The CDR3 region is CASSPRDKSNYGYTF.

V gene TRBV5-5 combines with J gene TRBJ2-1; TCRdb names TRBD2, which stays unverified in the absence of DNA. The germline V gene encodes CDR1 SGHKS and CDR2 YYEKEE (reference sequence). The CDR3 totals 14 residues. Here the CDR3 reads CASSLTSGSNEQFF.

This sequence joins TRBV5-1 and TRBJ2-1; with no DNA, the TCRdb D assignment of TRBD1 cannot be verified. There are 12 residues in the CDR3. Germline V gene data show CDR1 as SGHRS and CDR2 as YFSETQ. The CDR3 region is CASSRGGSEQFF.

The CDR3 region is CASSYPVGQTDTQYF. The rearrangement links TRBV7-9 to TRBJ2-3; TCRdb picks TRBD1, but there is no DNA to check that call. The CDR3 totals 15 residues. Germline lookup yields CDR1 SEHNR and CDR2 FQNEAQ (reference sequence).

The CDR3 is CTSSQVVDEQYF. The rearrangement uses TRBV1 and TRBJ2-7. TRBV1 is described as a pseudogene. The CDR3 spans 12 residues.

CDR3 protein: CSVDDRRRGLNTEAFF. V and J are TRBV29-1 and TRBJ1-1; TCRdb outputs TRBD1, but without DNA this stays unchecked. Germline CDR1 reads SQVTM; CDR2 reads ANQGSEA. The CDR3 has 16 residues.

The genes are TRBV4-3 and TRBJ1-5; TCRdb selects TRBD1, and the lack of DNA leaves this call unchecked. From germline, CDR1 is LGHNA and CDR2 YSLEER. This CDR3 contains 16 residues. CDR3 region: CASSQSMGPGNQPQHF.

The V and J genes are TRBV5-5 and TRBJ2-1; TCRdb picks TRBD2, but there is no DNA to check that call. The CDR3 totals 13 residues. Looked up from germline, CDR1 is SGHKS and CDR2 is YYEKEE (reference sequence). CDR3 in amino acids: CASSLLAGGLQFF.

This chain joins TRBV5-1 and TRBJ2-5; there is no DNA to check the TCRdb D call of TRBD2. The CDR3 runs to 15 residues. Germline V gene sequence: CDR1 SGHRS, CDR2 YFSETQ. The CDR3 sequence is CASSPDGGGTETQYF. Full variable domain (outside the CDR3, taken from reference TRBV5-1 and TRBJ2-5): KAGVTQTPRYLIKTRGQQVTLSCSPISGHRSVSWYQQTPGQGLQFLFEYFSETQRNKGNFPGRFSGRQFSNSRSEMNVSTLELGDSALYLCASSPDGGGTETQYFGPGTRLLVL.

This chain connects TRBV7-2 to TRBJ2-3; TCRdb reports TRBD1, a call that lacks DNA to check it against. Germline-derived CDR1 and CDR2 are SGHTA and FQGNSA. The CDR3 extends over 17 amino acids. CDR3 loop: CASSLDPGDTSTDTQYF.